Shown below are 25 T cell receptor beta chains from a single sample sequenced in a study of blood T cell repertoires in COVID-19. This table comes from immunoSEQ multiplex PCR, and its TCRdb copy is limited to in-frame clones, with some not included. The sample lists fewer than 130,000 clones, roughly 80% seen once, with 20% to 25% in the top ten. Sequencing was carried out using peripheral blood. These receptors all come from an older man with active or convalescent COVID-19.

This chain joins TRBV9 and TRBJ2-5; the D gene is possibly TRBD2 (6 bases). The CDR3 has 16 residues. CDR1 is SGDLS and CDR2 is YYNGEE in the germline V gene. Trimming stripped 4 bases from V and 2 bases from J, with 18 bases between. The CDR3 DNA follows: TGTGCCAGCAGCTCCGGTGATAGCGGCCATCAAGAGACCCAGTACTTC. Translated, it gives CASSSGDSGHQETQYF.

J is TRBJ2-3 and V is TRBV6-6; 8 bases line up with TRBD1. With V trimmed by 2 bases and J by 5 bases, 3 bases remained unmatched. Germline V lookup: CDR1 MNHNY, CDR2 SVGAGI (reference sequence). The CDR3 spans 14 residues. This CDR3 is CASSYQGAVDTQYF. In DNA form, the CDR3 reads TGTGCCAGCAGTTACCAGGGGGCTGTAGATACGCAGTATTTT.

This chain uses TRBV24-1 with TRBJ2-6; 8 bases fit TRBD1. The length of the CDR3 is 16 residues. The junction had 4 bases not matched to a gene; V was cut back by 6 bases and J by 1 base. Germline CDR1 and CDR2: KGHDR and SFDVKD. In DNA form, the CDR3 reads TGTGCCACCAGTCAACAGGGGGTGTCTGGGGCCAACGTCCTGACTTTC. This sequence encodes CATSQQGVSGANVLTF.

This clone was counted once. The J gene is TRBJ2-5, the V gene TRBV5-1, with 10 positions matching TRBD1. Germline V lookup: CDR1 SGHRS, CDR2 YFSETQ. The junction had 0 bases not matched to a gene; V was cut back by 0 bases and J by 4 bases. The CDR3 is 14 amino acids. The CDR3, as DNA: TGCGCCAGCAGCTTGGGGGACAGGGGAGAGACCCAGTACTTC. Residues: CASSLGDRGETQYF.

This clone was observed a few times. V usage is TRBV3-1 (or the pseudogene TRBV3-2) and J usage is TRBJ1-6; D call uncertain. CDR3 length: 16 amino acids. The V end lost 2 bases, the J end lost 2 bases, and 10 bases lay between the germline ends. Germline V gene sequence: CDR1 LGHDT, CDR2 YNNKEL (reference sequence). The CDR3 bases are TGTGCCAGCAGCCAAAGTACGGTTACCTATAATTCACCCCTCCACTTT. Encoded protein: CASSQSTVTYNSPLHF.

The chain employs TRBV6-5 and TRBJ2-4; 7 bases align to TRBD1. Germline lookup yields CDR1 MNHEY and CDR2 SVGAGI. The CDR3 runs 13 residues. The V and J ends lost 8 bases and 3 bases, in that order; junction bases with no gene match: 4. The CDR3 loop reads CASQGVFKNIQYF. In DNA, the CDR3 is TGTGCCAGCCAGGGGGTCTTCAAAAACATTCAGTACTTC.

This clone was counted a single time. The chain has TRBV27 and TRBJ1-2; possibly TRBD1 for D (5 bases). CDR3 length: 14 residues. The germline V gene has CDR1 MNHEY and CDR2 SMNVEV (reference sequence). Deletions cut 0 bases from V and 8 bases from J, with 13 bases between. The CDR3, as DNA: TGTGCCAGCAGTTTATCGGGGGGGGGAATCGGCTACACCTTC. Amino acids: CASSLSGGGIGYTF.

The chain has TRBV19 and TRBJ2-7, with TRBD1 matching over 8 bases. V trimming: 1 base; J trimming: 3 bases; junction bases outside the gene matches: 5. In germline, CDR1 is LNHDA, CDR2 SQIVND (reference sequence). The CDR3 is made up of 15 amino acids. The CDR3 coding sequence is TGTGCCAGTAGTATAGCCCTACAGGGGGACTACGAGCAGTACTTC. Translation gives CASSIALQGDYEQYF.

DNA of the CDR3: TGTGCCAGCAGCGTAGACAGGGGGGGCATTCGGAATCAGCCCCAGCATTTT. Translating it yields CASSVDRGGIRNQPQHF. The chain is built from TRBV9 and TRBJ1-5; TRBD1 agrees at 8 bases. The V and J ends lost 0 bases and 4 bases, in that order; junction bases with no gene match: 9. Germline V gene data show CDR1 as SGDLS and CDR2 as YYNGEE. CDR3 length: 17 amino acids.

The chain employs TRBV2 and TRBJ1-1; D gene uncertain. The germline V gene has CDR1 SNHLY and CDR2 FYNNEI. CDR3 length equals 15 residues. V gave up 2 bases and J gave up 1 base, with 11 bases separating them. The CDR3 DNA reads TGTGCCAGCAGTGAATTGGGAGCGGAGAACACTGAAGCTTTCTTT. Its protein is CASSELGAENTEAFF. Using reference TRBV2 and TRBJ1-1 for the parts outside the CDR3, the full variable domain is EPEVTQTPSHQVTQMGQEVILRCVPISNHLYFYWYRQILGQKVEFLVSFYNNEISEKSEIFDDQFSVERPDGSNFTLKIRSTKLEDSAMYFCASSELGAENTEAFFGQGTRLTVV.

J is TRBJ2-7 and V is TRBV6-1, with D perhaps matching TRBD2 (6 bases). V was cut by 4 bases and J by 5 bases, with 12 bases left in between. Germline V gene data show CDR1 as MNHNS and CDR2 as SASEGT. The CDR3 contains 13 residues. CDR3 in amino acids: CASSVDSGDEQYF. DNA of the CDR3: TGTGCCAGCAGTGTGGATAGCGGCGACGAGCAGTACTTC.

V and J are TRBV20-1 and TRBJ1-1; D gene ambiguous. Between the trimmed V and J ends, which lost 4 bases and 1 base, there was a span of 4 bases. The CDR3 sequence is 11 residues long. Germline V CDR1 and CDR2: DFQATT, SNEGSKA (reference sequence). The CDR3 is CSAIQNTEAFF. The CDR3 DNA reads TGCAGTGCTATACAGAACACTGAAGCTTTCTTT.

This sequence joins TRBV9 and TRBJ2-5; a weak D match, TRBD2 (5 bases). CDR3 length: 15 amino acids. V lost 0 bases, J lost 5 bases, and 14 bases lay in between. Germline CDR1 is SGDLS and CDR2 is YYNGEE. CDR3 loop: CASSVGPGKDETQYF. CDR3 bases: TGTGCCAGCAGCGTAGGTCCGGGGAAGGACGAGACCCAGTACTTC.

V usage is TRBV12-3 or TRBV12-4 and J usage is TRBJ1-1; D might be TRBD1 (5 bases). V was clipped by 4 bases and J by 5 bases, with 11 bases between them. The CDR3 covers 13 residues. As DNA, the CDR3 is TGTGCCAGCAGTTCCTTCGGGGGAACTGAAGCTTTCTTT. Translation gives CASSSFGGTEAFF.

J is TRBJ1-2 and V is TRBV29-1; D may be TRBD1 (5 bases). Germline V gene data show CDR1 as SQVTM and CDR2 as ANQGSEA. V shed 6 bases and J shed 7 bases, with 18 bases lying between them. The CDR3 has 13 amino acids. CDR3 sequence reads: CSVAMGTEGGYTF. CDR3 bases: TGCAGCGTGGCGATGGGGACGGAGGGTGGCTACACCTTC.

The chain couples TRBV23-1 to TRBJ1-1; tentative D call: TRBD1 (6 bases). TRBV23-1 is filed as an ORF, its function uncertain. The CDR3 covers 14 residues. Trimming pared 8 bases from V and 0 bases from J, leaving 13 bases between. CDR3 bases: TGCGCCAGCTCACCGGGACACCTGAACACTGAAGCTTTCTTT. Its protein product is CASSPGHLNTEAFF.

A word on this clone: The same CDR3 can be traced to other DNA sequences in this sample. The CDR3 sequence: CASSPDRGGNTIYF. CDR3 coding DNA: TGCGCCAGCAGCCCGGACAGGGGTGGAAACACCATATATTTT. This chain uses TRBV5-1 with TRBJ1-3, with 9 bases matching TRBD1. This CDR3 region has 14 residues. V lost 4 bases and J lost 3; bases outside the gene matches: 2. CDR1 and CDR2 from the germline V gene are SGHRS and YFSETQ.

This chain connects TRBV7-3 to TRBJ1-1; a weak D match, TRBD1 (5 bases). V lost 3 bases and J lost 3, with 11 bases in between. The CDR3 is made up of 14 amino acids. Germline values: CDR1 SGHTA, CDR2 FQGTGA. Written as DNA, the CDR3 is TGTGCCAGCAGCTTCGGCAGGGAAGACACTGAAGCTTTCTTT. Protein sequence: CASSFGREDTEAFF.

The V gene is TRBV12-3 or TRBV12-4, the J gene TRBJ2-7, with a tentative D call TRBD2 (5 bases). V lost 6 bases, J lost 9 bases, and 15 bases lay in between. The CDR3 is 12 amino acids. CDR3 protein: CASSFSGVVQYF. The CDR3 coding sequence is TGTGCCAGCAGCTTCTCCGGGGTTGTGCAGTACTTC.

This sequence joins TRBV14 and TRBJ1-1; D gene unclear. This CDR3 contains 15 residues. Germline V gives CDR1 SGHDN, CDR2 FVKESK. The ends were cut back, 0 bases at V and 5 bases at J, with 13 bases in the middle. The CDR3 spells CASSQDWRRRTEAFF. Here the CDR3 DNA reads TGTGCCAGCAGCCAAGATTGGCGGAGGAGGACTGAAGCTTTCTTT.

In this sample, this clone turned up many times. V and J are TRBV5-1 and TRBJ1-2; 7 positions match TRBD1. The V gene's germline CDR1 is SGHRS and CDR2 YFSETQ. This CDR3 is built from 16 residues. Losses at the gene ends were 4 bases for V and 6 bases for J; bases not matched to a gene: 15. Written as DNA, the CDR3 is TGCGCCAGCAGCCTCTCCGGGACAGCGACCTGGGATGGCTACACCTTC. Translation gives CASSLSGTATWDGYTF.

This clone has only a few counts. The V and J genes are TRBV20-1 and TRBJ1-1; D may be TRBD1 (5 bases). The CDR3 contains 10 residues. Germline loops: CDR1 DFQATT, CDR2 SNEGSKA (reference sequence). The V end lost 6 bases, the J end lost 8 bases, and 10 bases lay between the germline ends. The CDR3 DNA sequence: TGCAGTGCGCTACAGGTAGAAGCTTTCTTT. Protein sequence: CSALQVEAFF.

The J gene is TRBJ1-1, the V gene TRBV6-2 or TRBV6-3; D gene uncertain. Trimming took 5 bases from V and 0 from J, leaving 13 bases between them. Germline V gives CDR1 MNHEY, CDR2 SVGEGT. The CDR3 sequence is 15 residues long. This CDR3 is CASSPARRMNTEAFF. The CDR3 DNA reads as TGTGCCAGCAGTCCAGCAAGGCGGATGAACACTGAAGCTTTCTTT.

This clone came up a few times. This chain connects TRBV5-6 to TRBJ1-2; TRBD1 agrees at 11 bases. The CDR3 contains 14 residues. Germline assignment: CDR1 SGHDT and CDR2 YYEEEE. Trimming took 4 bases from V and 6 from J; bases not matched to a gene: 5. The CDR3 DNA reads TGTGCCAGCAGCACGGACAGGGGGCGTGATGGCTACACCTTC. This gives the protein CASSTDRGRDGYTF.

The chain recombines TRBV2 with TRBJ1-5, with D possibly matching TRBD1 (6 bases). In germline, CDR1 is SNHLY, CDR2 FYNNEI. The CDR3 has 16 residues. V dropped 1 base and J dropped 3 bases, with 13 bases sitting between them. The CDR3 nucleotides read TGTGCCAGCAGTGAAGGTGGACAGCGTGTCAATCAGCCCCAGCATTTT. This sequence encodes CASSEGGQRVNQPQHF.